This passage covers 18 T cell receptor beta chains from one sample sequenced in a study of cytomegalovirus exposure and HLA in healthy donors. PCR involved 60 Vbeta and 13 Jbeta primers. Assay: immunoSEQ multiplex PCR; the TCRdb copy retains only in-frame clones and omits some. Of around 160,000 clones listed, 77% are singletons. Sample: PBMCs. Receptors originate from a woman aged 40 to 50 in good health and CMV-seropositive.

The chain has TRBV5-4 and TRBJ1-4, with 8 nucleotides matching TRBD1. The CDR3 extends over 14 amino acids. CDR1 is SGHNT and CDR2 is YYREEE in the germline V gene (reference sequence). The J segment lost 7 bases and the V segment lost 4 bases, leaving 6 bases of the junction unmatched. The CDR3 coding sequence is TGTGCCAGCAGCGTGACAGGGGCTACTGAAAAACTGTTTTTT. Protein sequence: CASSVTGATEKLFF.

The V gene is TRBV6-6, the J gene TRBJ1-1; 9 bases are shared with TRBD1. Trimming removed 6 bases from V and 5 bases from J; junction bases left unmatched: 7. This CDR3 region has 14 residues. Germline loops: CDR1 MNHNY, CDR2 SVGAGI (reference sequence). CDR3 DNA sequence: TGTGCCAGCAGGCTGACAGGGGGTTATACTGAAGCTTTCTTT. Its protein is CASRLTGGYTEAFF.

This clone was picked up a small number of times. V and J are TRBV7-7 and TRBJ2-3; 8 bases agree with TRBD1. Germline CDR1 and CDR2: SSHAT and FNYEAQ (reference sequence). This CDR3 contains 14 residues. J gave up 1 base and V 5 bases, and 2 bases lay outside the gene matches. For the CDR3, the DNA is TGTGCCAGCAGCCCAGGGGGCGGCACAGATACGCAGTATTTT. This sequence encodes CASSPGGGTDTQYF.

This sequence joins TRBV4-3 and TRBJ1-1; D is unresolved. V lost 0 bases to trimming and J lost 3 bases, with 11 bases between them. The CDR3 loop spans 15 amino acids. Germline CDR1 is LGHNA and CDR2 is YSLEER. CDR3 loop: CASSQDRQIDTEAFF. The CDR3 DNA sequence: TGCGCCAGCAGCCAAGATAGACAAATAGACACTGAAGCTTTCTTT.

The count of this clone is one. The chain couples TRBV6-5 to TRBJ1-2; TRBD1 matches at 8 bases. Germline V CDR1 and CDR2: MNHEY, SVGAGI. The J segment lost 2 bases and the V segment lost 6 bases, leaving 8 bases of the junction unmatched. The CDR3 consists of 15 residues. The CDR3 DNA follows: TGTGCCAGCAGCCCGCCGGGGACAGGCAACTATGGCTACACCTTC. Translated: CASSPPGTGNYGYTF.

This clone appeared once. One end of the junction varies from germline; a read error may be responsible. The chain uses TRBV5-5 and TRBJ2-5; D might be TRBD2 (6 bases). Germline V gives CDR1 SGHKS, CDR2 YYEKEE (reference sequence). CDR3 size: 15 residues. CDR3 in amino acids: CASSLERGGPGLGNF. The CDR3 DNA reads TGTGCCAGCAGCTTGGAGAGGGGAGGACCGGGACTGGGAAACTTC.

V and J are TRBV4-1 and TRBJ1-2, with D possibly being TRBD1 (6 bases). V was clipped by 0 bases and J by 4 bases, with 21 bases between them. The CDR3 is made up of 18 amino acids. Germline V lookup: CDR1 MGHRA, CDR2 YSYEKL. CDR3 protein: CASSQERATGIAGYGYTF. In DNA form, the CDR3 reads TGCGCCAGCAGCCAAGAGAGGGCGACAGGCATTGCTGGCTATGGCTACACCTTC.

The chain uses TRBV7-2 and TRBJ2-7; 8 bases align to TRBD1. This CDR3 has 14 residues. V was clipped by 1 base and J by 1 base; unmatched bases: 0. Germline values: CDR1 SGHTA, CDR2 FQGNSA. The CDR3 DNA follows: TGTGCCAGCAGCTTAGGGACAGGGTCCTACGAGCAGTACTTC. Encoded protein: CASSLGTGSYEQYF.

This clone is a singleton in its sample. This sequence joins TRBV27 and TRBJ2-5; 8 bases are a match to TRBD1. This CDR3 has 12 amino acids. Per germline, CDR1 MNHEY and CDR2 SMNVEV (reference sequence). The ends lost 8 bases at V and 5 bases at J; junction bases unmatched: 4. CDR3 loop: CASQDRAETQYF. Here the CDR3 DNA reads TGTGCCAGCCAGGACAGGGCGGAGACCCAGTACTTC.

The V gene is TRBV19, the J gene TRBJ2-1; D is undetermined. The V gene's germline CDR1 is LNHDA and CDR2 SQIVND (reference sequence). The CDR3 loop spans 14 amino acids. The V end lost 1 base, the J end lost 3 bases, and 7 bases lay between the germline ends. The CDR3 protein is CASSIGRSYNEQFF. CDR3 coding DNA: TGTGCCAGTAGTATAGGCAGAAGCTACAATGAGCAGTTCTTC.

This chain joins TRBV10-3 and TRBJ2-2; tentatively, D is TRBD1 (6 bases). Trimming removed 10 bases at V and 5 bases at J, with 23 bases between. This CDR3 has 16 residues. Germline-derived CDR1 and CDR2 are ENHRY and SYGVKD. CDR3 coding DNA: TGTGCCACCGAACGCGCAGGGGCTGTCGGGACCGGGGAGCTGTTTTTT. This sequence encodes CATERAGAVGTGELFF.

V usage is TRBV7-2 and J usage is TRBJ1-4; 8 nucleotides align to TRBD1. Germline V gene data show CDR1 as SGHTA and CDR2 as FQGNSA. The CDR3 totals 16 residues. Trimming took 8 bases from V and 0 from J; bases not matched to a gene: 8. This CDR3 is CASRQGSTTTNEKLFF. DNA of the CDR3: TGTGCCAGCCGACAGGGGAGTACAACAACTAATGAAAAACTGTTTTTT.

This clone has only a few counts. V usage is TRBV7-2 and J usage is TRBJ1-2; 9 nucleotides agree with TRBD1. In germline, CDR1 is SGHTA, CDR2 FQGNSA. This CDR3 is 17 amino acids long. After removal of 1 base from V and 7 bases from J, the junction contained 13 bases not matched to a gene. The DNA of the CDR3 is TGTGCCAGCAGCTTAGGTGGGGGACAGGGTCGATCGAGTGGCTACACCTTC. Its protein product is CASSLGGGQGRSSGYTF.

This rearrangement joins TRBV4-1 to TRBJ1-6; weak D call: TRBD1 (6 bases). Trimming left V 1 base short and J 6 bases short, with 13 bases between. Germline V CDR1 and CDR2: MGHRA, YSYEKL. The CDR3 sequence is 16 residues long. CDR3 sequence reads: CASSQGRTAGNSPLHF. CDR3 nucleotide sequence: TGCGCCAGCAGCCAAGGCAGGACAGCCGGTAATTCACCCCTCCACTTT.

The rearrangement joins TRBV9 to TRBJ1-1; 8 nucleotides align to TRBD1. The V and J ends lost 3 bases and 8 bases, in that order; junction bases with no gene match: 3. The CDR3 is 12 amino acids. Germline CDR1 SGDLS, CDR2 YYNGEE. The CDR3 sequence is CASSETGVEAFF. The CDR3, as DNA: TGTGCCAGCAGCGAGACAGGGGTCGAAGCTTTCTTT.

This clone was observed a single time. This chain joins TRBV27 and TRBJ1-2; TRBD1 matches 8 bases. CDR3 length: 13 residues. Germline CDR1 is MNHEY and CDR2 is SMNVEV (reference sequence). V was pared by 6 bases and J by 3 bases, with 3 bases of the junction left unmatched. This chain's CDR3 is CASRPGQDYGYTF. The CDR3 nucleotides are TGTGCCAGCAGACCGGGACAGGACTATGGCTACACCTTC.

This clone has just a few counts. J is TRBJ2-7 and V is TRBV27; 8 positions match TRBD1. V lost 8 bases, J lost 1 base, and 10 bases stayed unmatched. The germline V gene encodes CDR1 MNHEY and CDR2 SMNVEV (reference sequence). There are 15 residues in the CDR3. CDR3 coding DNA: TGTGCCAGCCATACGACAGGGGTCCATTCCTACGAGCAGTACTTC. Encoded protein: CASHTTGVHSYEQYF.

The chain employs TRBV25-1 and TRBJ2-3; TRBD1 is a possible D gene (5 bases). The germline V and J ends were trimmed by 8 bases and 4 bases, with 13 bases remaining between them. Germline V gives CDR1 MGHDK, CDR2 SYGVNS. The CDR3 extends over 13 amino acids. Here the CDR3 reads CASGQPLADTQYF. The CDR3 DNA sequence: TGTGCCAGCGGACAACCCCTCGCAGATACGCAGTATTTT.